These 5 T cell receptor beta chains were sequenced from one sample in a study of T-cell reconstitution after alpha-beta-depleted transplantation in children. Construction of the TCRbeta library involved unique molecular identifiers. From the PCR reads, TCRdb called clonotypes with MiXCR, one entry per CDR3 protein. Of a few hundred thousand distinct CDR3 sequences in the sample, 9% to 10% are singletons; the top ten hold around 5.1%. The source material was PBMCs from the stem cell graft donor, sampled from the stem cell graft. These receptors originate from a human donor who donated a stem cell graft to a child with SCID.

This clonotype showed up many times. The CDR3 sequence: CASSLAPDNYGYTF. In DNA, the CDR3 is TGCGCCAGCAGCTTGGCCCCGGATAACTATGGCTACACCTTC. The chain couples TRBV5-1 to TRBJ1-2; D gene uncertain. The V gene lost 0 bases and the J gene lost 1 base, with 7 bases spanning the gap. The CDR3 runs to 14 residues. The germline V gene encodes CDR1 SGHRS and CDR2 YFSETQ.

This clonotype was found many times. The chain employs TRBV11-2 and TRBJ1-1, with D perhaps matching TRBD1 (6 bases). The germline CDR1 and CDR2 sequences are SGHAT and FQNNGV. This CDR3 comprises 14 residues. Trimming left V 5 bases short and J 5 bases short, with 15 bases between. The CDR3 loop reads CASSPSAGVTEAFF. CDR3 nucleotide sequence: TGTGCCAGCAGCCCCAGCGCAGGGGTTACTGAAGCTTTCTTT.

This clonotype was picked up many times. The chain joins TRBV5-6 to TRBJ2-3; weak D call: TRBD1 (6 bases). CDR1 and CDR2 (germline): SGHDT, YYEEEE. The germline V and J ends were trimmed by 1 base and 4 bases, with 13 bases remaining between them. This CDR3 contains 15 residues. CDR3 in DNA: TGTGCCAGCAGCTTGAGTGGGGGCTCCCCAGATACGCAGTATTTT. It is translated as CASSLSGGSPDTQYF.

This clonotype was detected ten times or more. The chain joins TRBV5-1 to TRBJ1-5; 8 positions agree with TRBD1. Trimming took 0 bases from V and 4 from J; bases not matched to a gene: 0. CDR3 length equals 14 residues. The germline CDR1 and CDR2 sequences are SGHRS and YFSETQ. The DNA of the CDR3 is TGCGCCAGCAGCTTGGGGACAGGGAATCAGCCCCAGCATTTT. It encodes CASSLGTGNQPQHF.

This clonotype was detected ten times or more. The chain is built from TRBV29-1 and TRBJ1-1, with D possibly TRBD1 on 6 matching bases. CDR1 and CDR2 from the germline V gene are SQVTM and ANQGSEA. Trimming removed 7 bases at V and 5 bases at J, with 11 bases between. The CDR3 runs to 11 residues. The CDR3, as DNA: TGCAGCGCGCTAAGGGGGACTGAAGCTTTCTTT. It encodes CSALRGTEAFF.